This is a list of T cell receptor beta chains from one sample in a study of shared clonotypes between healthy human individuals. TCRdb keeps only in-frame clones here, not all; method: immunoSEQ multiplex PCR. The profile covers about 980,000 clones, with around 80% appearing a single time and nearly 1.5% taken by the ten largest. Sequenced: memory CD4+ T cells sorted from blood. All receptors derive from a man younger than 35 in good health. Both conserved end residues are part of each CDR3. Fields, in order: J gene, D gene, clone size, V gene, CDR3 protein, CDR3 DNA. A D gene is named only where the DNA matches it firmly. Clone size is not always given. Where it is, it says once, few, many or a class for expanded clones.

J gene: TRBJ1-6; D gene: .; clone size: .; V gene: TRBV4-2; CDR3 protein: CASSQDLPPGYYSPLHF; CDR3 DNA: TGTGCCAGCAGCCAAGATCTCCCGCCAGGGTACTATTCACCCCTCCACTTT
J gene: TRBJ1-1; D gene: TRBD1; clone size: .; V gene: TRBV7-9; CDR3 protein: CASRRDRNTEAFF; CDR3 DNA: TGTGCCAGCAGACGGGACAGGAACACTGAAGCTTTCTTT
J gene: TRBJ2-3; D gene: .; clone size: many; V gene: TRBV5-1; CDR3 protein: CASSLEGRGTDTQYF; CDR3 DNA: TGCGCCAGCAGCTTGGAAGGTAGGGGCACAGATACGCAGTATTTT
J gene: TRBJ1-3; D gene: .; clone size: .; V gene: TRBV30; CDR3 protein: CAWTRSGLSGNTIYF; CDR3 DNA: TGTGCCTGGACTCGATCAGGTCTCTCTGGAAACACCATATATTTT
J gene: TRBJ2-2; D gene: .; clone size: .; V gene: TRBV6-1; CDR3 protein: CASSTLTGELFF; CDR3 DNA: TGTGCCAGCAGTACACTTACCGGGGAGCTGTTTTTT
J gene: TRBJ2-1; D gene: TRBD2; clone size: few; V gene: TRBV10-2; CDR3 protein: CASGLAGKNEQFF; CDR3 DNA: TGCGCCAGCGGGCTAGCGGGAAAGAATGAGCAGTTCTTC
J gene: TRBJ2-7; D gene: .; clone size: .; V gene: TRBV19; CDR3 protein: CASSIRPDGPYEQYF; CDR3 DNA: TGTGCCAGTAGTATACGTCCGGACGGACCTTACGAGCAGTACTTC
J gene: TRBJ2-1; D gene: .; clone size: few; V gene: TRBV21-1; CDR3 protein: CASSKAHRGNEQFF; CDR3 DNA: TGTGCCAGCAGCAAAGCGCACAGGGGCAATGAGCAGTTCTTC
J gene: TRBJ1-5; D gene: .; clone size: few; V gene: TRBV6-7; CDR3 protein: CASSYIDSDQPQHF; CDR3 DNA: TGTGCCAGCAGTTACATAGACTCCGATCAGCCCCAGCATTTT
J gene: TRBJ1-6; D gene: .; clone size: once; V gene: TRBV6-6; CDR3 protein: CASRPESNSPLHF; CDR3 DNA: TGTGCCAGCAGACCCGAGAGCAATTCACCCCTCCACTTT
J gene: TRBJ2-7; D gene: TRBD2; clone size: .; V gene: TRBV28; CDR3 protein: CASSLPVRTREQYF; CDR3 DNA: TGTGCCAGCAGTTTACCGGTACGGACTAGGGAGCAGTACTTC
J gene: TRBJ2-7; D gene: TRBD1; clone size: .; V gene: TRBV6-5; CDR3 protein: CASSAGTGYEQYF; CDR3 DNA: TGTGCCAGCAGTGCCGGGACAGGCTACGAGCAGTACTTC
J gene: TRBJ2-3; D gene: .; clone size: .; V gene: TRBV6-6; CDR3 protein: CASSSVDTQYF; CDR3 DNA: TGTGCCAGCAGTTCGGTAGATACGCAGTATTTT
J gene: TRBJ2-5; D gene: .; clone size: .; V gene: TRBV30; CDR3 protein: CAWSVGLGYQETQYF; CDR3 DNA: TGTGCCTGGAGTGTAGGTTTGGGGTACCAAGAGACCCAGTACTTC